The sample holds one count of the clone carrying this T cell receptor beta chain. Its target is not known. The sample comes from a study of T-cell memory formation after mild COVID-19. V lost 9 bases and J 4 bases, leaving 15 bases between the germline ends. CDR1 is SEHNR, CDR2 FQNEAQ, per germline (reference sequence). CDR3 length: 13 residues. Findings and limits, study-wide: The pre-infection memory compartment contained some responding clones, suggesting cross-reactive memory joined.

Using its own MiXCR run on the 5' RACE reads, TCRdb lists one record per CDR3 protein. The sample yields 270,000 or so distinct CDR3 sequences, 16% seen once. V gene TRBV7-9 combines with J gene TRBJ1-1; D is undetermined. This TCR came from a man aged 18 to 29 who had mild COVID-19 (a few samples of this study predate the infection). Cell type and time point are not known. The sample was PBMCs or a T cell subset sorted from them (not recorded which). As DNA, the CDR3 is TGTGCCAGTGTTAGGACTGTAAGCACTGAAGCTTTCTTT. Amino acids: CASVRTVSTEAFF. Using reference TRBV7-9 and TRBJ1-1 for the parts outside the CDR3, the full variable domain is DTGVSQNPRHKITKRGQNVTFRCDPISEHNRLYWYRQTLGQGPEFLTYFQNEAQLEKSRLLSDRFSAERPKGSFSTLEIQRTEQGDSAMYLCASVRTVSTEAFFGQGTRLTVV.